The 17 T cell receptor beta chains below were found in one sample sequenced in a study of molecular identifiers for immune sequencing clone quantification. TCRdb recomputed calls from the PCR reads with MiXCR, one row per CDR3 protein. Here the sample spans about 89,000 distinct CDR3 sequences, around 20% being singletons. Sequences were obtained from naive CD8+ T cells from blood, with Jurkat cell RNA spiked in. Subset described: FACS-sorted CD8+CD4-CCR7+CD45RA+ naive T cells. The receptors shown here come from a human donor in good health. Some libraries in this study had Jurkat cell RNA spiked in.

With regard to this clonotype: A read error is possible here, since a much larger clone lies one base away. The V call is TRBV19, the J call TRBJ2-7, with D perhaps given as TRBD1 or TRBD2 (5 bases each). Germline V gene lookup returns CDR1 LNHDA and CDR2 SQIVND (reference sequence). The CDR3 runs to 14 residues. The DNA of the CDR3 is TGTGCCAGTAGTATCTCGGACTGGGGGAACGAGCGGTACTTC. Its protein is CASSISDWGNERYF.

The table lists this clonotype with many counts. The chain combines TRBV7-9 with TRBJ2-7, with TRBD1 matching 7 bases. The CDR3 loop spans 16 amino acids. The germline CDR1 and CDR2 sequences are SEHNR and FQNEAQ (reference sequence). After removal of 5 bases from V and 3 bases from J, the junction contained 13 bases not matched to a gene. The DNA of the CDR3 is TGTGCCAGCAGCACCATACCCGGGACAGTCCTCTACGAGCAGTACTTC. This translates into CASSTIPGTVLYEQYF.

This chain uses TRBV29-1 with TRBJ2-1; tentative D call: TRBD2 (5 bases). V dropped 7 bases and J dropped 1 base, with 17 bases sitting between them. The CDR3 covers 15 residues. From germline, CDR1 is SQVTM and CDR2 ANQGSEA. CDR3 coding DNA: TGCAGCGCCCAAGGAGGCGTTTTATCCTACAATGAGCAGTTCTTC. Translating gives CSAQGGVLSYNEQFF.

This clonotype appeared many times. The gene calls are TRBV7-9 and TRBJ1-2; D is possibly TRBD1 (5 bases). The germline gives CDR1 SEHNR, CDR2 FQNEAQ (reference sequence). The CDR3 has 16 amino acids. The V and J ends lost 4 bases and 1 base respectively, with 16 bases between them. The CDR3 DNA sequence: TGTGCCAGCAGCTCCACCAGACAGCTCAATAACTATGGCTACACCTTC. Translated: CASSSTRQLNNYGYTF.

The table lists this clonotype with many counts. The rearrangement uses TRBV5-1 and TRBJ2-3; no firm D call. Germline assignment: CDR1 SGHRS and CDR2 YFSETQ. Trimming removed 3 bases at V and 6 bases at J, with 11 bases between. The CDR3 contains 13 residues. Written as DNA, the CDR3 is TGCGCCAGCAGCTCCAGCCTTGGGGATACGCAGTATTTT. It codes for CASSSSLGDTQYF.

Many counts were recorded for this clonotype. The chain employs TRBV6-2 or TRBV6-3 and TRBJ2-3; D gene unclear. The CDR3 covers 17 residues. In germline, CDR1 is MNHEY, CDR2 SVGEGT. The V end was cut by 0 bases, the J end by 0 bases, with 13 bases between. Here the CDR3 reads CASSYSHSDPSTDTQYF. The CDR3 nucleotides are TGTGCCAGCAGTTACTCTCACTCCGACCCTAGCACAGATACGCAGTATTTT.

This clonotype was recorded many times. Here the CDR3 reads CAWSEGTSVYNEQFF. CDR3 nucleotide sequence: TGTGCCTGGAGTGAAGGGACTAGCGTCTACAATGAGCAGTTCTTC. The J gene is TRBJ2-1, the V gene TRBV30; 10 positions match TRBD2. The CDR3 runs 15 residues. Germline V lookup: CDR1 GTSNPN, CDR2 SVGIG (reference sequence). The junction had 3 bases not matched to a gene; V was cut back by 1 base and J by 3 bases. Full variable domain (remainder filled in from reference TRBV30 and TRBJ2-1): SQTIHQWPATLVQPVGSPLSLECTVEGTSNPNLYWYRQAAGRGLQLLFYSVGIGQISSEVPQNLSASRPQDRQFILSSKKLLLSDSGFYLCAWSEGTSVYNEQFFGPGTRLTVL.

This clonotype was found many times. This chain joins TRBV11-2 and TRBJ2-3; the D is unclear. Trimming stripped 3 bases from V and 2 bases from J, with 9 bases between. CDR3 length equals 14 residues. CDR1 is SGHAT and CDR2 is FQNNGV in the germline V gene. This CDR3 is CASSFGTYTDTQYF. CDR3 in DNA: TGTGCCAGCAGCTTTGGCACCTACACAGATACGCAGTATTTT.

This clonotype was picked up many times. The V gene is TRBV4-3, the J gene TRBJ1-1; 9 positions agree with TRBD1. The trim removed 2 bases at V and 4 bases at J, leaving 11 bases unmatched. From germline, CDR1 is LGHNA and CDR2 YSLEER. The length of the CDR3 is 17 residues. This chain's CDR3 is CASSQNPGQGLGTEAFF. The CDR3 nucleotides read TGCGCCAGCAGCCAAAATCCGGGACAGGGCCTCGGCACTGAAGCTTTCTTT.

This clonotype was counted a single time. Given a much more abundant clone one base away, this may be a read error. The gene calls are TRBV15 and TRBJ2-1, with a tentative D call TRBD2 (6 bases). CDR1 and CDR2 from the germline V gene are LNHNV and YYDKDF (reference sequence). This CDR3 spans 16 amino acids. The CDR3 DNA reads as TGTGCCACCAGCAGAGATTACGGGGGAACCTACAATGAGCGGTTCTTC. It specifies CATSRDYGGTYNERFF.

This clonotype was counted ten times or more. The gene calls are TRBV6-2 or TRBV6-3 and TRBJ2-6; 9 bases align to TRBD1. V shed 10 bases, J shed 0 bases, and the junction held 10 bases outside the gene matches. Looked up from germline, CDR1 is MNHEY and CDR2 is SVGEGT. This CDR3 spans 17 amino acids. The CDR3 is CANKRDRVRSGANVLTF. The DNA of the CDR3 is TGTGCCAATAAACGGGACAGGGTACGCTCTGGGGCCAACGTCCTGACTTTC.

This clonotype was found many times. V is TRBV7-2 and J is TRBJ2-1, with D possibly being TRBD2 (5 bases). CDR1 is SGHTA and CDR2 is FQGNSA in the germline V gene. Trimming shortened V by 7 bases and J by 7 bases, and 11 bases separated the two germline ends. The CDR3 contains 12 residues. CDR3 amino acids: CASTFSGNEQFF. CDR3 DNA: TGTGCCAGCACCTTCTCGGGGAATGAGCAGTTCTTC.

This clonotype appeared many times. This chain connects TRBV6-2 or TRBV6-3 to TRBJ2-1; no reliable D call. This CDR3 region has 12 residues. V shed 2 bases and J shed 6 bases, with 5 bases lying between them. Germline V gene data show CDR1 as MNHEY and CDR2 as SVGEGT. The CDR3 reads CASSYGSNEQFF. CDR3 coding DNA: TGTGCCAGCAGTTACGGCAGCAATGAGCAGTTCTTC.

Notes on this clonotype: A much larger clonotype is one base distant, so this may be a read error. The chain has TRBV14 and TRBJ2-7; 8 positions agree with TRBD1. CDR1 is SGHDN, CDR2 FVKESK, per germline. The CDR3 sequence is 15 residues long. After removal of 6 bases from V and 6 bases from J, the junction contained 13 bases not matched to a gene. CDR3 bases: TGTGCCAGCAGGCTGACAGGGGCACCCCCCTGCGAGCAGTACTTC. Protein product: CASRLTGAPPCEQYF. Full variable domain (missing parts from reference TRBV14 and TRBJ2-7): EAGVTQFPSHSVIEKGQTVTLRCDPISGHDNLYWYRRVMGKEIKFLLHFVKESKQDESGMPNNRFLAERTGGTYSTLKVQPAELEDSGVYFCASRLTGAPPCEQYFGPGTRLTVT.

At least ten counts were recorded for this clonotype. V and J are TRBV19 and TRBJ2-6; D unresolved. The V gene lost 2 bases and the J gene lost 0 bases, with 5 bases spanning the gap. The germline V gene has CDR1 LNHDA and CDR2 SQIVND (reference sequence). The CDR3 consists of 15 residues. The CDR3 region is CASSISPSGANVLTF. The CDR3 DNA sequence: TGTGCCAGTAGTATATCCCCCTCTGGGGCCAACGTCCTGACTTTC.

The table lists this clonotype with many counts. The chain combines TRBV30 with TRBJ2-7; 8 nucleotides align to TRBD1. There are 12 residues in the CDR3. CDR1 GTSNPN and CDR2 SVGIG come from the germline V gene (reference sequence). V was pared by 3 bases and J by 4 bases, with 2 bases of the junction left unmatched. DNA of the CDR3: TGTGCCTGGAGCCGGACAGGGTACGAGCAGTACTTC. As protein: CAWSRTGYEQYF.

This clonotype was detected many times. The rearrangement links TRBV6-6 to TRBJ1-1; a weak D match, TRBD1 (6 bases). There are 17 residues in the CDR3. Per germline, CDR1 MNHNY and CDR2 SVGAGI (reference sequence). Trimming took 7 bases from V and 3 from J, leaving 24 bases between them. DNA of the CDR3: TGTGCCAGCACCCCCTCCGGGACAACGAAGCGAGACACTGAAGCTTTCTTT. This sequence encodes CASTPSGTTKRDTEAFF.